One and the same sample provided the 29 T cell receptor beta chains below, sequenced in a study of glioma-infiltrating T cells. Amplification of TCR alpha and beta CDR3 regions from RNA used iRepertoire nested multiplex PCR. MiXCR, applied by TCRdb to the multiplex PCR reads, yields one record per CDR3 protein. The sample consists of under 150,000 distinct CDR3 sequences, 35% to 50% of them appearing once. Sequencing input: glioma tissue, nonneoplastic brain tissue, or PBMCs (not recorded which). The receptor source for this set is a human donor with low-grade glioma or glioblastoma, undergoing nonglioma brain surgery, or in good health (not recorded which).

This clonotype appeared a single time. This chain connects TRBV6-6 to TRBJ2-1; D remains ambiguous. Germline-derived CDR1 and CDR2 are MNHNY and SVGAGI (reference sequence). V was shortened by 0 bases and J by 2 bases, with 11 bases between the two germline ends. CDR3 length: 16 residues. The CDR3 protein is CASSYSFLDPYNEQFF. CDR3 bases: TGTGCCAGCAGTTACTCGTTTCTTGACCCCTACAATGAGCAGTTCTTC.

The chain employs TRBV14 and TRBJ2-7; D is unclear. The V end lost 4 bases, the J end lost 0 bases, and 7 bases lay between the germline ends. Per the germline V gene, CDR1 is SGHDN and CDR2 is FVKESK. CDR3 length: 13 residues. This chain's CDR3 is CASSLMSSYEQYF. The CDR3 DNA reads as TGTGCCAGCAGCCTGATGAGCTCCTACGAGCAGTACTTC.

This clonotype was seen more than once but under ten times. This rearrangement joins TRBV4-2 to TRBJ2-1; 7 bases are shared with TRBD1. Per the germline V gene, CDR1 is LGHNA and CDR2 is YNFKEQ. The CDR3 loop spans 17 amino acids. The J segment lost 0 bases and the V segment lost 6 bases, leaving 11 bases of the junction unmatched. The CDR3 reads CASSPDRRTSSYNEQFF. The DNA for the CDR3 is TGTGCCAGCAGTCCGGACAGGCGAACAAGCTCCTACAATGAGCAGTTCTTC.

The chain uses TRBV28 and TRBJ2-5; 11 positions agree with TRBD1. The CDR3 has 16 amino acids. V gave up 9 bases and J gave up 4 bases; unmatched junction bases: 13. Per germline, CDR1 MDHEN and CDR2 SYDVKM. The CDR3 here is CASSTLSDRGRETQYF. The CDR3 DNA reads as TGTGCCAGTAGCACCTTGTCGGACAGGGGGCGAGAGACCCAGTACTTC.

The rearrangement links TRBV12-3 or TRBV12-4 to TRBJ1-2; D not certain. The CDR3 runs to 13 residues. Trimming removed 2 bases from V and 2 bases from J, with 6 bases in between. The DNA for the CDR3 is TGTGCCAGCAGTTTACCTGACAACTATGGCTACACCTTC. Translated: CASSLPDNYGYTF.

The sample holds a few counts of this clonotype. This chain uses TRBV20-1 with TRBJ1-2; possible D gene TRBD1, 5 bases. This CDR3 has 15 amino acids. The germline V and J ends were trimmed by 5 bases and 0 bases, with 16 bases remaining between them. From germline, CDR1 is DFQATT and CDR2 SNEGSKA (reference sequence). CDR3: CSARTGQLSNYGYTF. DNA of the CDR3: TGCAGTGCTCGCACGGGGCAGCTGTCTAACTATGGCTACACCTTC.

In this sample, this clonotype turned up a few times. This rearrangement joins TRBV28 to TRBJ1-1; no reliable D call. Germline lookup yields CDR1 MDHEN and CDR2 SYDVKM. The length of the CDR3 is 14 residues. V was trimmed by 3 bases and J by 0 bases, leaving 8 bases between them. The CDR3 sequence: CASSFGNMNTEAFF. The CDR3 bases are TGTGCCAGCAGTTTCGGTAACATGAACACTGAAGCTTTCTTT.

The rearrangement joins TRBV24-1 to TRBJ2-3, with TRBD2 matching over 12 bases. Trimming cost V 3 bases and J 2 bases; bases outside gene matches: 5. Germline V gene data show CDR1 as KGHDR and CDR2 as SFDVKD. The CDR3 has 17 residues. The CDR3 region is CATSDPRTSGDTDTQYF. As DNA, the CDR3 is TGTGCCACCAGTGATCCCAGGACTAGCGGGGACACAGATACGCAGTATTTT.

This chain uses TRBV25-1 with TRBJ2-5; 14 bases map to TRBD2. CDR1 and CDR2 from the germline V gene are MGHDK and SYGVNS. The CDR3 runs to 16 residues. The V gene end was trimmed by 7 bases and the J gene end by 5 bases; junction bases not matched to a gene: 9. The CDR3 nucleotides are TGTGCCAGCACCTCGGGACTAGCGGGAGTAGGGGAGACCCAGTACTTC. Translation: CASTSGLAGVGETQYF.

The rearrangement joins TRBV7-2 to TRBJ1-2, with D perhaps TRBD1 (6 bases). The CDR3 sequence is 17 residues long. Germline V gene lookup returns CDR1 SGHTA and CDR2 FQGNSA. V lost 1 base, J lost 5 bases, and 20 bases lay in between. The CDR3 loop is CASSLDLGGAGKYGYTF. The CDR3 DNA is TGTGCCAGCAGCTTAGACCTTGGGGGGGCAGGAAAGTATGGCTACACCTTC.

This clonotype was recorded at least ten times. The chain links TRBV4-1 to TRBJ2-3; D not resolved. This CDR3 is 15 amino acids long. CDR1 and CDR2 (germline): MGHRA, YSYEKL. V gave up 1 base and J gave up 4 bases, with 12 bases separating them. The CDR3 sequence is CASSQGAPTADTQYF. The CDR3 DNA reads TGCGCCAGCAGCCAAGGGGCCCCGACCGCAGATACGCAGTATTTT.

A word on this clonotype: This may come from a read error, since a much larger clone is one base off. V and J are TRBV6-5 and TRBJ2-3; no reliable D call. The CDR3 consists of 13 residues. The ends were cut back, 4 bases at V and 7 bases at J, with 12 bases in the middle. The germline V gene has CDR1 MNHEY and CDR2 SVGAGI. The CDR3 bases are TGTGCCAGCAGTTCGGCATTACGGAATACGCAGTATTTT. This encodes CASSSALRNTQYF.

The chain has TRBV7-9 and TRBJ2-3; D gene unclear. This CDR3 is 15 amino acids long. Germline CDR1 is SEHNR and CDR2 is FQNEAQ (reference sequence). Trimming cost V 5 bases and J 4 bases, with 16 bases left between them. In DNA form, the CDR3 reads TGTGCCAGCAGCCGCCCGTCAGGTGGGCCAGATACGCAGTATTTT. Translated: CASSRPSGGPDTQYF.

The V call is TRBV5-6, the J call TRBJ2-4; either TRBD1 or TRBD2 may fit D (5 bases each). The germline CDR1 and CDR2 sequences are SGHDT and YYEEEE. CDR3 length: 14 amino acids. Trimming removed 3 bases from V and 4 bases from J, with 11 bases in between. The CDR3 sequence is CASSSGPIKNIQYF. The CDR3 coding sequence is TGTGCCAGCAGCTCGGGACCGATTAAAAACATTCAGTACTTC.

A remark on this clonotype: A much larger clone differs from this one at a single base, so this may be a read error. This chain links TRBV6-1 with TRBJ1-1, with TRBD1 identical over 7 bases. Looked up from germline, CDR1 is MNHNS and CDR2 is SASEGT. This CDR3 has 12 amino acids. J gave up 6 bases and V 2 bases, and 0 bases lay outside the gene matches. In DNA, the CDR3 is TGTGCCAGCAGTGAAAGGGGGCCTGAAGCTTTCTTT. Its translation is CASSERGPEAFF.

This clonotype has more than one count but fewer than ten. V is TRBV6-6 and J is TRBJ2-7; the D is unclear. This CDR3 contains 15 residues. The ends were cut back, 1 base at V and 0 bases at J, with 10 bases in the middle. Germline V lookup: CDR1 MNHNY, CDR2 SVGAGI (reference sequence). CDR3 DNA: TGTGCCAGCAGTTACTTTTCAGGAAGCTCCTACGAGCAGTACTTC. This sequence encodes CASSYFSGSSYEQYF.

This clonotype showed up just a few times. The chain joins TRBV2 to TRBJ1-6; D is unresolved. V lost 1 base, J lost 8 bases, and 6 bases lay in between. The CDR3 has 13 amino acids. Germline values: CDR1 SNHLY, CDR2 FYNNEI. The CDR3 is CASSEGRYSPLHF. The CDR3 DNA reads TGTGCCAGCAGTGAAGGGAGGTATTCACCCCTCCACTTT. The full variable domain, rest sourced from reference TRBV2 and TRBJ1-6, is EPEVTQTPSHQVTQMGQEVILRCVPISNHLYFYWYRQILGQKVEFLVSFYNNEISEKSEIFDDQFSVERPDGSNFTLKIRSTKLEDSAMYFCASSEGRYSPLHFGNGTRLTVT.

Of note for this clonotype: The junction departs from germline at one end; a sequencing error may be responsible. The gene calls are TRBV27 and TRBJ1-4; 11 nucleotides align to TRBD1. This CDR3 is built from 14 residues. In germline, CDR1 is MNHEY, CDR2 SMNVEV (reference sequence). This CDR3 reads CASSSGQGVEKMFF. DNA for the CDR3: TGTGCCAGCAGTTCGGGACAGGGGGTGGAAAAAATGTTTTTT.

The V call is TRBV27, the J call TRBJ2-1; TRBD2 agrees at 11 bases. There are 16 residues in the CDR3. Germline V CDR1 and CDR2: MNHEY, SMNVEV (reference sequence). V shed 5 bases, J shed 7 bases, and the junction held 10 bases outside the gene matches. CDR3: CASSQTSGSIMNEQFF. The CDR3 DNA sequence: TGTGCCAGCAGTCAAACTAGCGGGAGTATTATGAATGAGCAGTTCTTC.

This clonotype occurred many times. The V call is TRBV20-1, the J call TRBJ2-3; no clear D gene. The V gene's germline CDR1 is DFQATT and CDR2 SNEGSKA (reference sequence). The CDR3 loop spans 14 amino acids. V lost 2 bases and J lost 3, with 12 bases in between. The DNA of the CDR3 is TGCAGTGCTAGACCATTCCTAGTGACAGATACGCAGTATTTT. It specifies CSARPFLVTDTQYF.

This clonotype was seen more than once but under ten times. The rearrangement uses TRBV27 and TRBJ1-2, with D possibly TRBD1 on 5 matching bases. In germline, CDR1 is MNHEY, CDR2 SMNVEV (reference sequence). This CDR3 comprises 15 residues. Trimming left V 7 bases short and J 4 bases short, with 19 bases between. The DNA for the CDR3 is TGTGCCAGCAACCGGACGGGTCAAGGGGCCTATGGCTACACCTTC. This gives the protein CASNRTGQGAYGYTF.

The sample holds a few counts of this clonotype. At one end, the junction sequence differs from germline, possibly due to a read error. The chain recombines TRBV7-2 with TRBJ2-1; the D is unclear. Germline V gene lookup returns CDR1 SGHTA and CDR2 FQGNSA. This CDR3 is built from 13 residues. This chain's CDR3 is CAGSSPPYGEQFF. As DNA, the CDR3 is TGTGCCGGCAGCTCACCGCCGTACGGTGAGCAGTTCTTC.

The V and J genes are TRBV5-1 and TRBJ2-5, with D perhaps matching TRBD2 (6 bases). CDR1 and CDR2 (germline): SGHRS, YFSETQ. Between the trimmed V and J ends, which lost 0 bases and 4 bases, there was a span of 16 bases. The CDR3 consists of 16 residues. CDR3 region: CASSLGGSGNGETQYF. In DNA form, the CDR3 reads TGCGCCAGCAGCTTGGGTGGTAGCGGCAACGGAGAGACCCAGTACTTC.

The rearrangement links TRBV12-3 or TRBV12-4 to TRBJ2-1; D gene ambiguous. The CDR3 consists of 16 residues. V gave up 2 bases and J gave up 0 bases, with 11 bases separating them. CDR3 amino acids: CASSLRRPSSYNEQFF. The CDR3 coding sequence is TGTGCCAGCAGTTTAAGAAGACCTAGCTCCTACAATGAGCAGTTCTTC.

This clonotype was counted a single time. Here the CDR3 DNA reads TGTGCCAGCAGTTCCGGGACAGGGATTGGGGAGACCCAGTACTTC. It yields the protein CASSSGTGIGETQYF. This chain joins TRBV6-2 or TRBV6-3 and TRBJ2-5, with TRBD1 matching over 9 bases. V dropped 4 bases and J dropped 5; count of bases not matched to a gene: 8. The CDR3 loop spans 15 amino acids. The germline CDR1 and CDR2 sequences are MNHEY and SVGEGT.

This chain links TRBV6-6 with TRBJ2-7; no reliable D call. The CDR3 runs to 11 residues. Trimming took 3 bases from V and 5 from J, leaving 5 bases between them. The germline gives CDR1 MNHNY, CDR2 SVGAGI (reference sequence). CDR3 sequence reads: CASSYLNEQYF. The CDR3 bases are TGTGCCAGCAGTTATTTAAACGAGCAGTACTTC.

This clonotype appeared a single time. The chain is built from TRBV29-1 and TRBJ2-7; a possible D gene is TRBD2 (6 bases). The germline V and J ends were trimmed by 4 bases and 5 bases, with 21 bases remaining between them. The V gene's germline CDR1 is SQVTM and CDR2 ANQGSEA. The CDR3 length is 15 residues. The chain's CDR3 is CSVVELAGSLDEQYF. Here the CDR3 DNA reads TGCAGCGTTGTAGAACTAGCAGGGAGCCTCGACGAGCAGTACTTC.

This chain joins TRBV4-1 and TRBJ2-1, with TRBD2 identical over 8 bases. This CDR3 comprises 15 residues. Germline CDR1 and CDR2: MGHRA and YSYEKL. The junction had 10 bases not matched to a gene; V was cut back by 6 bases and J by 6 bases. The DNA of the CDR3 is TGCGCCAGCAGAACTCTTACCGGGGGGGCCAATGAGCAGTTCTTC. Protein: CASRTLTGGANEQFF.

The DNA of the CDR3 is TGTGCCAGCAGCTTAGACCCACAGGGGACAAACACCGGGGAGCTGTTTTTT. Its protein product is CASSLDPQGTNTGELFF. The rearrangement uses TRBV7-6 and TRBJ2-2, with 7 nucleotides matching TRBD1. The CDR3 is 17 residues long. Germline-derived CDR1 and CDR2 are SGHVS and FNYEAQ. After removal of 1 base from V and 2 bases from J, the junction contained 7 bases not matched to a gene.